This is a list of T cell receptor beta chains from one sample in a study of blood T cell repertoires in COVID-19. Sequencing used immunoSEQ multiplex PCR; TCRdb keeps in-frame clones, though not all of them. Among hundreds of thousands of clones listed, 83% were seen once. The specimen was PBMCs or T cells enriched from blood (not recorded which). All receptors come from a woman aged 40 to 50 who had been exposed to COVID-19. CDR3s include the opening cysteine and the closing phenylalanine or tryptophan. A D gene is named only where the DNA matches it firmly. A clone size is listed for some rows: how often the clone was seen (once, few, many), or a class if it is expanded.

D gene,J gene,V gene,clone size,CDR3 protein,CDR3 DNA
-,TRBJ2-1,TRBV9,-,CASSARGDLEYNEQFF,TGTGCCAGCAGCGCCCGCGGGGATCTAGAATACAATGAGCAGTTCTTC
TRBD2,TRBJ2-5,TRBV7-2,-,CASSPSERGGPRQETQYF,TGTGCCAGCAGCCCCTCTGAGCGGGGGGGTCCCCGACAAGAGACCCAGTACTTC
TRBD1,TRBJ1-1,TRBV7-2,few,CASSLVGTGFGGTEAFF,TGTGCCAGCAGCTTAGTCGGGACAGGGTTTGGTGGCACTGAAGCTTTCTTT
TRBD1,TRBJ2-5,TRBV29-1,-,CSVGTGGGETQYF,TGCAGCGTTGGGACAGGGGGCGGGGAGACCCAGTACTTC
TRBD1,TRBJ2-1,TRBV7-6,-,CASSLLSQGRFSSYNEQFF,TGTGCCAGCAGCTTACTATCACAGGGGCGGTTCAGCTCCTACAATGAGCAGTTCTTC
TRBD1,TRBJ2-3,TRBV7-6,-,CASSTGTGATDTQYF,TGTGCCAGCAGCACTGGGACAGGAGCCACAGATACGCAGTATTTT
TRBD2,TRBJ2-5,TRBV7-8,few,CASSLFRASGKETQYF,TGTGCCAGCAGCCTCTTTAGAGCTAGCGGAAAAGAGACCCAGTACTTC
TRBD1,TRBJ1-1,TRBV28,few,CASRQTGVAEAFF,TGTGCCAGCAGACAGACAGGGGTGGCTGAAGCTTTCTTT
-,TRBJ1-2,TRBV5-4,-,CASSLTGQASYGYTF,TGTGCCAGCAGCTTGACGGGACAAGCGAGCTATGGCTACACCTTC
-,TRBJ1-5,TRBV19,-,CASSMRQGKGQPQHF,TGTGCCAGTAGTATGAGGCAGGGGAAAGGTCAGCCCCAGCATTTT
-,TRBJ2-7,TRBV19,-,CASSIATGLRGTDEQYF,TGTGCCAGTAGTATAGCTACCGGCCTCCGGGGGACTGATGAGCAGTACTTC
-,TRBJ2-1,TRBV7-6,-,CASSLSTNYYNEQFF,TGTGCCAGCAGCTTGAGCACCAACTACTACAATGAGCAGTTCTTC
-,TRBJ1-2,TRBV10-3,-,CAISESSGPYGYTF,TGTGCCATCAGTGAGTCTTCAGGGCCCTATGGCTACACCTTC
TRBD2,TRBJ2-1,TRBV18,-,CASSGLAGLNEQFF,TGTGCCAGCTCAGGACTAGCGGGACTCAATGAGCAGTTCTTC
-,TRBJ2-4,TRBV18,-,CASSPTGGLAKNIQYF,TGTGCCAGCTCACCGACAGGCGGGCTGGCCAAAAACATTCAGTACTTC
TRBD1,TRBJ2-3,TRBV24-1,-,CATSDRGQGDDTQYF,TGTGCCACCAGTGACCGGGGACAGGGGGACGATACGCAGTATTTT
TRBD1,TRBJ1-2,TRBV5-1,-,CASSLATTGQLNGYGYTF,TGCGCCAGCAGCTTGGCGACTACGGGACAGCTGAACGGCTATGGCTACACCTTC
-,TRBJ2-1,TRBV5-6,-,CASRPFPSGGLFDEQFF,TGTGCCAGCAGGCCATTTCCGTCGGGGGGCCTATTTGATGAGCAGTTCTTC
-,TRBJ1-3,TRBV19,-,CASSPGGTPGNTIYF,TGTGCCAGTAGTCCCGGCGGGACTCCTGGAAACACCATATATTTT
-,TRBJ2-7,TRBV5-1,-,CASSRLSGISDGEQYF,TGCGCCAGCAGCAGACTGTCCGGGATTAGTGACGGCGAGCAGTACTTC
-,TRBJ1-2,TRBV13,-,CASSLGVPDIGQGSSYGYTF,TGTGCCAGCAGCTTAGGCGTACCAGATATTGGACAAGGCAGTTCCTATGGCTACACCTTC
-,TRBJ1-2,TRBV2,-,CASSGRGNYGYTF,TGTGCCAGCAGTGGCCGGGGGAACTATGGCTACACCTTC
-,TRBJ1-6,TRBV5-4,-,CASSITANSPLHF,TGTGCCAGCAGCATCACAGCAAATTCACCCCTCCACTTT
TRBD1,TRBJ1-5,TRBV19,-,CASRGTGGGQPQHF,TGTGCCAGTAGGGGGACAGGGGGAGGTCAGCCCCAGCATTTT
TRBD1,TRBJ1-5,TRBV9,few,CASSDGTGPNQPQHF,TGTGCCAGCAGCGACGGGACAGGGCCGAATCAGCCCCAGCATTTT
TRBD1,TRBJ2-7,TRBV2,-,CASRLTGGATNEQYF,TGTGCCAGCAGGTTAACAGGGGGCGCAACAAACGAGCAGTACTTC
TRBD1,TRBJ1-5,TRBV6-5,-,CASREGAGNQPQHF,TGTGCCAGCAGGGAGGGGGCTGGCAATCAGCCCCAGCATTTT